The rows below give T cell receptor beta chains drawn from one sample of a study of radiotherapy plus CTLA-4 blockade in lung cancer. Some clones are missing from TCRdb's copy, which holds only in-frame ones; the method was immunoSEQ multiplex PCR. The table records tens of thousands of clones, 73% of them present only once. The sequenced sample was peripheral blood, obtained from a patient treated with radiotherapy plus ipilimumab. Source of these receptors: a human donor with non-small cell lung cancer who had a complete response to radiotherapy plus ipilimumab. Each CDR3 is given with its conserved first and last residue. D genes are given only for firm matches. A clone size is listed for some rows: how often the clone was seen (once, few, many), or a class if it is expanded.

V	size	D	J	CDR3	DNA
TRBV4-2	NA	TRBD1	TRBJ2-4	CASSQGDGQGANIQYF	TGTGCCAGCAGCCAAGGTGACGGGCAGGGGGCGAACATTCAGTACTTC
TRBV19	NA	NA	TRBJ1-6	CASSTRASASSYNSPLHF	TGTGCCAGTAGTACGCGGGCTTCTGCCAGCTCCTATAATTCACCCCTCCACTTT
TRBV7-2	once	NA	TRBJ2-6	CASSLNPRRTGANVLTF	TGTGCCAGCAGCTTAAACCCCCGTAGAACTGGGGCCAACGTCCTGACTTTC
TRBV7-8	NA	NA	TRBJ1-6	CASTQGPRRNSPLHF	TGTGCCAGCACACAGGGACCCCGTCGAAATTCACCCCTCCACTTT
TRBV19	NA	NA	TRBJ2-7	CASSPTPGQILRGEVRVYEQYF	TGTGCCAGTAGTCCCACCCCCGGACAGATCCTCCGGGGAGAGGTCCGGGTCTACGAGCAGTACTTC
TRBV7-9	NA	TRBD2	TRBJ2-1	CASSLPLGEGSIQQFF	TGTGCCAGCAGCCTCCCTTTAGGGGAGGGTAGCATACAGCAGTTCTTC
TRBV19	NA	NA	TRBJ1-1	CASSYDKWDTEAFF	TGTGCCAGTAGTTACGACAAATGGGACACTGAAGCTTTCTTT
TRBV6-5	once	NA	TRBJ2-7	CAGSSAGQSSYEQYF	TGTGCCGGCAGTTCCGCGGGACAGAGCTCCTACGAGCAGTACTTC
TRBV29-1	NA	NA	TRBJ1-5	CSVRGSNQPQHF	TGCAGCGTTAGAGGTAGCAATCAGCCCCAGCATTTT
TRBV6-5	NA	NA	TRBJ1-2	CASSYSRGARGYTF	TGTGCCAGCAGTTACTCCCGGGGGGCGAGGGGCTACACCTTC
TRBV18	NA	TRBD2	TRBJ2-5	CASSPLGPLAGGDQETQYF	TGTGCCAGCTCACCACTCGGCCCCCTAGCGGGAGGGGACCAAGAGACCCAGTACTTC
TRBV6-1	NA	TRBD2	TRBJ2-1	CASSDGLAGDDEQFF	TGTGCCAGCAGTGATGGGCTAGCGGGAGATGATGAGCAGTTCTTC
TRBV5-6	NA	TRBD1	TRBJ2-2	CASSLRRDRGWTGELFF	TGTGCCAGCAGCCTGCGCCGGGACAGGGGTTGGACCGGGGAGCTGTTTTTT
TRBV7-2	few	TRBD2	TRBJ2-5	CASSLASGGANLETQYF	TGTGCCAGCAGCTTAGCGTCGGGGGGGGCGAACTTAGAGACCCAGTACTTC